The rows below give T cell receptor beta chains drawn from one sample of a study of identical twins. MiXCR, run by TCRdb on the 5' RACE reads, gives a single entry per CDR3 protein. Counted here are under 350,000 distinct CDR3 sequences, roughly 8.6% occurring once; the ten biggest clones make up 7% to 8.5%. The same sample was also studied in work on yellow fever vaccine responses in identical twins.

The specimen sequenced was CD8+ T cells sorted from blood. All receptors derive from a woman under 30 in good health. CDR3s include the opening cysteine and the closing phenylalanine or tryptophan. The D gene is left open where the match is weak. Expanded clones are given a class, and other clones once, few, many or no size at all.

abundance,d_gene,v_gene,j_gene,CDR3nt,CDR3aa
few,TRBD2,TRBV4-3,TRBJ2-5,TGCGCCAGCAGCCAAGATAGGCTAGCGGGGGGGACCCAGTACTTC,CASSQDRLAGGTQYF
many,-,TRBV29-1,TRBJ2-5,TGCAGCCTGGTAGTGGTGGAGACCCAGTACTTC,CSLVVVETQYF
few,TRBD1,TRBV29-1,TRBJ1-2,TGCAGCGCTCCCCGGACAGGGGGCGCAGGCTACACCTTC,CSAPRTGGAGYTF
-,-,TRBV4-2,TRBJ2-1,TGTGCCAGCAGCCCCCTCAACAATGAGCAGTTCTTC,CASSPLNNEQFF
few,-,TRBV28,TRBJ1-5,TGTGCCAGCAGGGCCTTGGGAGGGAGCAATCAGCCCCAGCATTTT,CASRALGGSNQPQHF
-,-,TRBV2,TRBJ2-1,TGTGCCAGCAGTGTTTTAGTTGCTCCTCGGGGTTGGTCCTACAATGAGCAGTTCTTC,CASSVLVAPRGWSYNEQFF
many,-,TRBV12-3/TRBV12-4,TRBJ2-3,TGTGCCAGCAGCTATTCGACCTTTGTAGGGGCAGATACGCAGTATTTT,CASSYSTFVGADTQYF
-,TRBD2,TRBV3-1,TRBJ2-1,TGTGCCAGCGCCAAACTAGCGGCCACCAATGAGCAGTTCTTC,CASAKLAATNEQFF
many,TRBD1,TRBV7-9,TRBJ2-7,TGTGCCAGCAGCTCCTCCGGGACAGGGATTGGTTACGAGCAGTACTTC,CASSSSGTGIGYEQYF
-,TRBD1,TRBV6-1,TRBJ1-2,TGTGCCACCACAGGGGTGGCTAACTATGGCTACACCTTC,CATTGVANYGYTF
few,-,TRBV11-2,TRBJ2-1,TGTGCCAGCACCGTGGCCGGGGGGCCAAAGCAGTTCTTC,CASTVAGGPKQFF
few,TRBD2,TRBV20-1,TRBJ2-1,TGCAGTGCTAGAGACCTACTAGCGGGGGGGCAGGGCCCCTCCTACAATGAGCAGTTCTTC,CSARDLLAGGQGPSYNEQFF
many,-,TRBV4-3,TRBJ2-7,TGCGCCAGCAGCCAAGATCCAGTCTCCGAGCAGTACTTC,CASSQDPVSEQYF
few,-,TRBV7-8,TRBJ2-7,TGTGCCAGCAGCACATCCCTAGGGGACTGGGGCTACGAGCAGTACTTC,CASSTSLGDWGYEQYF
few,TRBD2,TRBV7-2,TRBJ2-7,TGTGCCAGCAGCACACCTCTAGCGGCCTACGAGCAGTACTTC,CASSTPLAAYEQYF
-,-,TRBV20-1,TRBJ2-7,TGCAGTGCTAGAGATCTCGGGGAAGGTTTCTACGAGCAGTACTTC,CSARDLGEGFYEQYF
-,TRBD2,TRBV27,TRBJ2-1,TGTGCCAGCAGTTTCATGGGGCTAGCGGACAATGAGCAGTTCTTC,CASSFMGLADNEQFF
many,-,TRBV29-1,TRBJ2-3,TGCAGCACATGGGACGACCTCACTGGCACAGATACGCAGTATTTT,CSTWDDLTGTDTQYF
few,-,TRBV27,TRBJ2-5,TGTGCCAGCAGTTCCGACTTACAAGAGACCCAGTACTTC,CASSSDLQETQYF
-,-,TRBV27,TRBJ2-5,TGTGCCAGCAGCCAACTTAGTATTGGAGAGACCCAGTACTTC,CASSQLSIGETQYF
-,TRBD2,TRBV4-3,TRBJ2-7,TGCGCCAGCAGCCAAGGATCGAGCGGGGGAGGATACGAGCAGTACTTC,CASSQGSSGGGYEQYF
many,TRBD2,TRBV4-3,TRBJ2-3,TGCGCCAGCAGCCAAGATTTGCAACTAGCGGGAGGAGATACGCAGTATTTT,CASSQDLQLAGGDTQYF
many,TRBD1,TRBV24-1,TRBJ1-1,TGTGCCACCAGTGATTTGTCAGGGGGGGAAGCTTTCTTT,CATSDLSGGEAFF
few,TRBD2,TRBV6-1,TRBJ2-7,TGTGCCAGCCGACTGGGACTAGCGGGGACATTATACGAGCAGTACTTC,CASRLGLAGTLYEQYF
-,-,TRBV2,TRBJ1-2,TGTGCCAGCATCGGGGTCGGCTATGGCTACACCTTC,CASIGVGYGYTF
few,-,TRBV28,TRBJ2-7,TGTGCCAGCAGTTTATCACAGGAGCAAAACAAATACGAGCAGTACTTC,CASSLSQEQNKYEQYF
-,-,TRBV27,TRBJ1-1,TGTGCCAGCAGTGGAGGGGTGGATGAAGCTTTCTTT,CASSGGVDEAFF
many,TRBD2,TRBV3-1,TRBJ2-1,TGTGCCAGCAGCCAAGACGGCGGGGGGACCTACAATGAGCAGTTCTTC,CASSQDGGGTYNEQFF
few,TRBD1,TRBV7-9,TRBJ2-7,TGTGCCAGCAGCCCGACAGGGAGTAGCGAGCAGTACTTC,CASSPTGSSEQYF
-,-,TRBV7-9,TRBJ2-5,TGTGCCAGCAGCTCCTGGACAGACCAAGAGACCCAGTACTTC,CASSSWTDQETQYF
few,-,TRBV12-3/TRBV12-4,TRBJ1-1,TGTGCCAGCAACTTGGGGGGGAAGACTGAAGCTTTCTTT,CASNLGGKTEAFF
-,TRBD1,TRBV11-2,TRBJ2-2,TGTGCCAGCAGCTCCCCGACAGGGATACTCACCGGGGAGCTGTTTTTT,CASSSPTGILTGELFF
many,-,TRBV9,TRBJ2-1,TGTGCCAGCATCCCCACCGGGACTCCAATCCACGGCACGGGCTTC,CASIPTGTPIHGTGF
many,TRBD1,TRBV19,TRBJ2-7,TGTGCCAGTTGGGGGACAGGAATGGACGAGCAGTACTTC,CASWGTGMDEQYF
-,-,TRBV2,TRBJ2-1,TGTGCCAGCAGTACAGGTGGCTACAATGAGCAGTTCTTC,CASSTGGYNEQFF
few,-,TRBV4-3,TRBJ2-2,TGCGCCAGCAGCCATCCCCGGTCCGGGGAGCTGTTTTTT,CASSHPRSGELFF
many,TRBD2,TRBV6-2/TRBV6-3,TRBJ2-2,TGTGCCAGCAGTTCGGGACTAGCGGTGACCGGGGAGCTGTTTTTT,CASSSGLAVTGELFF